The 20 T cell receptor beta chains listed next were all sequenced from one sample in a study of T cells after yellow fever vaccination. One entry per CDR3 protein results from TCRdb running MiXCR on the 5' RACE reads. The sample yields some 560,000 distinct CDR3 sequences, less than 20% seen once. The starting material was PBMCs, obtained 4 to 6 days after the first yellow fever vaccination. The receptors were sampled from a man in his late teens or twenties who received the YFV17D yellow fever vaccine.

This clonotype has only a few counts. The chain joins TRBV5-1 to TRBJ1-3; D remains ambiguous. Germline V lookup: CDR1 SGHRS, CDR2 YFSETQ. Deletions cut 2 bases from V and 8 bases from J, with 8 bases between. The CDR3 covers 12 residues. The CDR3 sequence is CASSFNSDTIYF. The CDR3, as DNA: TGCGCCAGCAGCTTCAACAGTGACACCATATATTTT.

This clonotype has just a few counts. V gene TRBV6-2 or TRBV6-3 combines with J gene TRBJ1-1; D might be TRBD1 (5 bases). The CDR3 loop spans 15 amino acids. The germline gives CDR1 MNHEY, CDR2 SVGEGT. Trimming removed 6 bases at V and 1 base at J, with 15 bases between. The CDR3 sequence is CASSPTPGGNTEAFF. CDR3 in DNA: TGTGCCAGCAGCCCTACGCCGGGGGGGAACACTGAAGCTTTCTTT.

Here the CDR3 reads CASSGTSGARTDTQYF. CDR3 sequence (DNA): TGTGCCAGCAGCGGTACTAGCGGAGCTCGCACAGATACGCAGTATTTT. The chain combines TRBV7-2 with TRBJ2-3; 8 bases map to TRBD2. The germline V gene encodes CDR1 SGHTA and CDR2 FQGNSA. The CDR3 is 16 residues long. The V gene end was trimmed by 5 bases and the J gene end by 1 base; junction bases not matched to a gene: 8.

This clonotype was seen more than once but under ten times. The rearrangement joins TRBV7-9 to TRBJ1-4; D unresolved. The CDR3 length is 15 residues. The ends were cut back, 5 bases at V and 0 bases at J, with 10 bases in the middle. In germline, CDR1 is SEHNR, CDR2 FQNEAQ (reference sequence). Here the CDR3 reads CASSLKGPTNEKLFF. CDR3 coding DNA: TGTGCCAGCAGCCTTAAGGGTCCAACTAATGAAAAACTGTTTTTT.

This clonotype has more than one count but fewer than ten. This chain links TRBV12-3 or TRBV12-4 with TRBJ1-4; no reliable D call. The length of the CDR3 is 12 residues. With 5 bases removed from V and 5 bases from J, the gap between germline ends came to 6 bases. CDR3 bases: TGTGCCAGCAGTAAAATCAATGAAAAACTGTTTTTT. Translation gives CASSKINEKLFF.

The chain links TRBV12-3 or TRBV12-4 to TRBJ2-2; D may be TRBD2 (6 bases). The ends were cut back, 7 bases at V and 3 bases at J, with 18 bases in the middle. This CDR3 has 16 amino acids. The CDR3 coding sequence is TGTGCCAGCACCCCATTTGGAGGAGGGGACACCGGGGAGCTGTTTTTT. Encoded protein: CASTPFGGGDTGELFF.

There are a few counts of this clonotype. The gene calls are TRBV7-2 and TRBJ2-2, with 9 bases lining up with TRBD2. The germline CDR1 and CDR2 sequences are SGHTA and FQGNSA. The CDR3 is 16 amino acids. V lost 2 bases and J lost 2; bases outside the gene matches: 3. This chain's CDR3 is CASSLFSGGNTGELFF. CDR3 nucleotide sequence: TGTGCCAGCAGCTTATTTAGCGGGGGTAACACCGGGGAGCTGTTTTTT.

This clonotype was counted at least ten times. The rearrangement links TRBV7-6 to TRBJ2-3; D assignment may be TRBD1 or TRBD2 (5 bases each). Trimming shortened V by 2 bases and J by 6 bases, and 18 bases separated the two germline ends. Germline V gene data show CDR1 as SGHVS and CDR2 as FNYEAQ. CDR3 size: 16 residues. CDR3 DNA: TGTGCCAGCAGCTTATGGGGGAGCGTAGATCCGGATACGCAGTATTTT. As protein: CASSLWGSVDPDTQYF.

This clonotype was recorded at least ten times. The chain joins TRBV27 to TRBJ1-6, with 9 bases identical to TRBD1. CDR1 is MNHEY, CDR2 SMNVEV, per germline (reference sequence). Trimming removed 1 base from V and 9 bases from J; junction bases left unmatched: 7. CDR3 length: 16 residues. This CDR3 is CASSLFFGTGSSPLHF. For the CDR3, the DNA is TGTGCCAGCAGTTTATTTTTCGGGACAGGGAGTTCACCCCTCCACTTT.

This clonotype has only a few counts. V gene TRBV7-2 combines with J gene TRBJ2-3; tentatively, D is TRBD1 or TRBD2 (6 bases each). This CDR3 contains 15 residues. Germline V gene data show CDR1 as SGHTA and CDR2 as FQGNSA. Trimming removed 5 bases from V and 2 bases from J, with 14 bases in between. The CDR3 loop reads CASSPWGADTDTQYF. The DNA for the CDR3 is TGTGCCAGCAGCCCCTGGGGGGCGGACACAGATACGCAGTATTTT.

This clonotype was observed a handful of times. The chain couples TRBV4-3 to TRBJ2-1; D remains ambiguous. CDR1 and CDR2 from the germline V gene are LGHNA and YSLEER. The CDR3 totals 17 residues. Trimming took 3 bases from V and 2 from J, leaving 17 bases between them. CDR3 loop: CASSHEMGIGTYNEQFF. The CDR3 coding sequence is TGCGCCAGCAGCCATGAAATGGGGATTGGGACCTACAATGAGCAGTTCTTC.

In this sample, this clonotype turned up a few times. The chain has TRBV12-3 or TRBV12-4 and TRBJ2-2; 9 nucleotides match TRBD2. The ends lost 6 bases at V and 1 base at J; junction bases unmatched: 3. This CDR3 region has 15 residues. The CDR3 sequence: CASRASGKNTGELFF. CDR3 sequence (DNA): TGTGCCAGCAGGGCTAGCGGGAAGAACACCGGGGAGCTGTTTTTT.

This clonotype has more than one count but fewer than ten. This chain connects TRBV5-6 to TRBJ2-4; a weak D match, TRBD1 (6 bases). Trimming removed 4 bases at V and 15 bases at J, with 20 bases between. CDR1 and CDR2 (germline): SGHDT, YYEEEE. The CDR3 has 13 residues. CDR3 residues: CASSLGVTGTSYF. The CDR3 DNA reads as TGTGCCAGCAGCCTTGGGGTAACCGGGACATCGTACTTC.

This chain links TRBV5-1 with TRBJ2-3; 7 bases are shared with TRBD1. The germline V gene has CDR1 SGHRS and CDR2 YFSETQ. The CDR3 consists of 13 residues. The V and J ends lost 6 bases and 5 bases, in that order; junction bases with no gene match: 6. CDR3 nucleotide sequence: TGCGCCAGCAAAAGGGGGCTGGGAGATACGCAGTATTTT. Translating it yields CASKRGLGDTQYF.

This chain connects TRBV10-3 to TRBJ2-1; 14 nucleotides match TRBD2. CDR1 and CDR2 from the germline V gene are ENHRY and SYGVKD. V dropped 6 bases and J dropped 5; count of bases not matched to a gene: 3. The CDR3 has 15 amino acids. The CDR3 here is CAIRMTSGGDNEQFF. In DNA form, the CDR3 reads TGTGCCATCAGGATGACTAGCGGGGGGGACAATGAGCAGTTCTTC.

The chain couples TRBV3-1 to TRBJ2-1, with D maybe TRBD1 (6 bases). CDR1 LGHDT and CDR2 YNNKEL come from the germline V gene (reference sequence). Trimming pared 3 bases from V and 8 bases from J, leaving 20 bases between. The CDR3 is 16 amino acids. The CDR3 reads CASSHPHRVGDDEQFF. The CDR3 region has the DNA TGTGCCAGCAGCCATCCGCACAGGGTAGGTGACGATGAGCAGTTCTTC.

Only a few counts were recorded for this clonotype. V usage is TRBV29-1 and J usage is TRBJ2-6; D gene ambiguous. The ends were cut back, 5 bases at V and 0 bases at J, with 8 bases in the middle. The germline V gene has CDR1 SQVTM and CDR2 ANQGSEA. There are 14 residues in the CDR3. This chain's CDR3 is CSVSDASGANVLTF. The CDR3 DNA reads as TGCAGCGTTTCGGACGCCTCTGGGGCCAACGTCCTGACTTTC.

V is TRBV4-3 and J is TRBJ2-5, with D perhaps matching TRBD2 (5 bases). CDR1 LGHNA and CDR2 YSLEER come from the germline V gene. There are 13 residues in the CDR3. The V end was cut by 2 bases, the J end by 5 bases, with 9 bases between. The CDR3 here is CASSQTGVETQYF. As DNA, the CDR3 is TGCGCCAGCAGCCAAACCGGGGTGGAGACCCAGTACTTC.

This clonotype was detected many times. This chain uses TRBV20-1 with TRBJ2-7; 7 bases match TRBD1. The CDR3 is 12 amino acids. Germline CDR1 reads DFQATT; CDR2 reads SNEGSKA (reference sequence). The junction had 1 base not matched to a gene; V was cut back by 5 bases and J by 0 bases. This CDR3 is CSAGDSSYEQYF. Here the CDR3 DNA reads TGCAGTGCTGGGGACAGCTCCTACGAGCAGTACTTC.

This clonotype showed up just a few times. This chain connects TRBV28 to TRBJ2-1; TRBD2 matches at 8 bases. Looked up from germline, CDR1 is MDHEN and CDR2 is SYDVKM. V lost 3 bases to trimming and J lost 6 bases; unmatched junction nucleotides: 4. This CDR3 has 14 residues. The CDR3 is CASSLTGGPNEQFF. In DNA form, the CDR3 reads TGTGCCAGCAGTTTGACGGGGGGGCCCAATGAGCAGTTCTTC. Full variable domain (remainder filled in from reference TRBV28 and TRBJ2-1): DVKVTQSSRYLVKRTGEKVFLECVQDMDHENMFWYRQDPGLGLRLIYFSYDVKMKEKGDIPEGYSVSREKKERFSLILESASTNQTSMYLCASSLTGGPNEQFFGPGTRLTVL.